Listed here is a single TCR beta chain. The specificity of this receptor is unknown. It has no much larger one-base neighbor in the sample; base qualities were not kept. The germline V gene gives CDR1 as SGHRS and CDR2 as YFSETQ. V is shortened by 0 bases, J by 1 base, and the region joining them spans 7 bases. Counted from cysteine to phenylalanine, this CDR3 has 14 amino acids. Of the read, only the CDR3 DNA is kept; its 42 bases are in frame from base 1. TCRbeta CDR3 regions were amplified from genomic DNA by means of the immunoSEQ Assay, a bias-controlled multiplex PCR. Concerning the study's data processing: Within the assay, amplification of reference gene primers was used to estimate how many nucleated cells each sample contained. To quantify the absolute abundance of each unique TCRbeta CDR3 rearrangement, sequence reads were collapsed and filtered. For each sample, productive Simpson clonality was calculated as the square root of Simpson's diversity index over productive rearrangements. Not all clones reach the TCRdb copy of this immuneACCESS table, which keeps in-frame sequences only. Checked studies attribute under half of the gap to unresolved V genes and leave the rest unexplained. D and trimming were read from the DNA, whereas the V and J calls and clone size are those reported in that table. For this sample there are approximately 70,000 clones; roughly 86% appear just once. About 0.87% of the sample is taken by the ten largest.

This sample was included in a study of blood T cell repertoires in COVID-19 (TCRdb year 2020). With regard to the full study: Collaborator samples came from the United States, Italy and Spain and covered acute and convalescent phases of COVID-19. The prospective study material was composed of cDNA or gDNA derived from T cells, B-cell-depleted T cells, or PBMCs. Deeply sampled blood TCRbeta repertoires from subjects exposed to, actively infected with, or recovered from COVID-19 were included in the dataset. The repertoires were made available in a free public database intended to serve as a resource for research on the immune response to SARS-CoV-2. Samples were obtained from the ongoing ImmuneRACE study (first 160 participants) and from some 1,300 subjects provided by 6 global collaborators. The sample metadata nearly always contained a de-identified subject ID, COVID-19 status, age in years and sex. Where available, HLA class I and class II types were taken from metadata supplied by the sample provider and were not determined by assay-based typing. Overall study outcomes, separate from this receptor: How much clinical and demographic metadata was included differed by source and by participant, and the metadata was provided uncurated.

Each collaborating institution followed its own protocols to collect whole blood in K2EDTA tubes. Collaborator samples were shipped for TCRbeta analysis as frozen whole blood, isolated PBMCs, or DNA extracted from either sample type. The rearrangement combines TRBV5-1 with TRBJ2-5, with the D gene uncertain. Sequenced material: peripheral blood. The TCR originated in a woman aged 70 to 79 with acute or convalescent COVID-19. The bases read TGCGCCAGCAGCTTGGGTAGTACCCAAGAGACCCAGTACTTC. It encodes CASSLGSTQETQYF.